One T cell receptor (beta chain) is described in this entry. J lost 4 bases, V lost 6 bases, and 16 bases had no gene match. CDR1 DFQATT and CDR2 SNEGSKA come from the germline V gene (reference sequence). The CDR3 has 17 amino acids. This entry comes from a study of blood T cells in healthy people across ages. Then a second PCR, running about 6 to 12 cycles, was carried out with a sample-barcoded 5' primer and a J-beta primer mix. TCRdb fed the 5' RACE reads into MiXCR, producing one record per CDR3 protein. The top ten clones hold about 20% of a sample with around 970,000 distinct CDR3 sequences, 45% to 60% of them seen once.

The chain joins TRBV20-1 to TRBJ2-3, with 10 bases that match TRBD2. The clonotype comes from a woman aged 55-75 years in good health. Sequencing used blood. CDR3: CSAIARASGSSADTQYF. The CDR3 DNA is TGCAGTGCGATAGCAAGGGCTAGCGGGAGTAGTGCAGATACGCAGTATTTT.